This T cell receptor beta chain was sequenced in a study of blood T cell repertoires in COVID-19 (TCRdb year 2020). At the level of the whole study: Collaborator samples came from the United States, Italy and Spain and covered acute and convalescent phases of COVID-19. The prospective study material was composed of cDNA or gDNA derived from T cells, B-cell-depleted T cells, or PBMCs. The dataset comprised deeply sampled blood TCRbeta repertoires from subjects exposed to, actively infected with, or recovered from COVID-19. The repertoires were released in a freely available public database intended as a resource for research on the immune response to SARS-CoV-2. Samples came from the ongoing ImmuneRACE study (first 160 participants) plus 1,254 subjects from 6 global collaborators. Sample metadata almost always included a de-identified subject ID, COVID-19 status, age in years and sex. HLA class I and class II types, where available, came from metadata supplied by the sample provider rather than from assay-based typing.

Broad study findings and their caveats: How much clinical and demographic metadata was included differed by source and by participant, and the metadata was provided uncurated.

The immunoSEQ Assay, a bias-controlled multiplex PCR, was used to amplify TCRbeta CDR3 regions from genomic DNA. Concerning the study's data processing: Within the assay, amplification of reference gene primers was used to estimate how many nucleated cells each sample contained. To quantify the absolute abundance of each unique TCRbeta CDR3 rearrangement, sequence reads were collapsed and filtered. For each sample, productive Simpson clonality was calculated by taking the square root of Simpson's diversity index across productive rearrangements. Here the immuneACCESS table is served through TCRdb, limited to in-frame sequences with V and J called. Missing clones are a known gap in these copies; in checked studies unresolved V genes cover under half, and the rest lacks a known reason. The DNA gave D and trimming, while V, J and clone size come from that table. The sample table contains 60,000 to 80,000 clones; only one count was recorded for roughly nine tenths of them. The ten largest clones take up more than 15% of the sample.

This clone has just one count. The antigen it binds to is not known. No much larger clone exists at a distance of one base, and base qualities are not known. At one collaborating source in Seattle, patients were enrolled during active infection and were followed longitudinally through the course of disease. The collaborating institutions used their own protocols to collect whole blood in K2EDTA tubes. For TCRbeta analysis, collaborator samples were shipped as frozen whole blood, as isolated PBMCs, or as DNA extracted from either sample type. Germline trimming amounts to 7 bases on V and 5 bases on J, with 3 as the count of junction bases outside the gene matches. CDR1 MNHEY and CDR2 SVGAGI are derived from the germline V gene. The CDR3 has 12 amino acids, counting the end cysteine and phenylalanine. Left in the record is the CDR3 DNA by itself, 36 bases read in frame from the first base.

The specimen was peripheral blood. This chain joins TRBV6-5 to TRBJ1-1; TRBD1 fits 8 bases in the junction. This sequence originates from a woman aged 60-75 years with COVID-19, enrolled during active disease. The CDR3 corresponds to CASTDRATEAFF. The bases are TGTGCCAGCACGGACAGGGCGACTGAAGCTTTCTTT.